A selection of T cell receptor beta chains follows, all from one sample in a study of blood T cell repertoires in COVID-19. This table comes from immunoSEQ multiplex PCR, and its TCRdb copy is limited to in-frame clones, with some not included. The sample holds more than 300,000 clones; more than 75% are singletons and the top ten take 1.5% to 2%. Sequenced: peripheral blood. The receptors were gathered from a woman between 50 and 59 years old with acute or convalescent COVID-19. Each CDR3 is given with its conserved first and last residue. The order of the fields is D gene, V gene, J gene, clone size, CDR3 protein, CDR3 DNA. The D gene is left open where the match is weak. Not all rows give a size; the values are once, few, many and, for expanded clones, a class.

D gene: NA; V gene: TRBV2; J gene: TRBJ2-2; clone size: few; CDR3 protein: CASSVLGELFF; CDR3 DNA: TGTGCCAGCAGTGTCCTCGGGGAGCTGTTTTTT
D gene: TRBD1; V gene: TRBV5-1; J gene: TRBJ1-5; clone size: NA; CDR3 protein: CASSLQPGQGNQPQHF; CDR3 DNA: TGCGCCAGCAGTTTACAACCGGGACAGGGCAATCAGCCCCAGCATTTT
D gene: NA; V gene: TRBV2; J gene: TRBJ2-5; clone size: NA; CDR3 protein: CASSAQRTQETQYF; CDR3 DNA: TGTGCCAGCAGTGCCCAGCGGACCCAAGAGACCCAGTACTTC
D gene: NA; V gene: TRBV7-2; J gene: TRBJ1-1; clone size: NA; CDR3 protein: CASSLGTGVNTEAFF; CDR3 DNA: TGTGCCAGCAGCCTAGGGACGGGGGTGAACACTGAAGCTTTCTTT
D gene: NA; V gene: TRBV7-9; J gene: TRBJ2-7; clone size: NA; CDR3 protein: CASSGRVQHYEQYF; CDR3 DNA: TGTGCCAGCAGCGGCCGGGTCCAGCACTACGAGCAGTACTTC
D gene: NA; V gene: TRBV7-8; J gene: TRBJ2-5; clone size: once; CDR3 protein: CASRSTGTNQETQYF; CDR3 DNA: TGTGCCAGCAGGTCAACAGGGACGAACCAAGAGACCCAGTACTTC
D gene: TRBD2; V gene: TRBV29-1; J gene: TRBJ2-7; clone size: NA; CDR3 protein: CSALLAGVYEQYF; CDR3 DNA: TGCAGCGCATTACTAGCGGGAGTGTACGAGCAGTACTTC
D gene: TRBD1; V gene: TRBV5-6; J gene: TRBJ2-6; clone size: NA; CDR3 protein: CASSLANGQGLSGANVLTF; CDR3 DNA: TGTGCCAGCAGCTTGGCCAATGGACAGGGGCTCTCTGGGGCCAACGTCCTGACTTTC
D gene: NA; V gene: TRBV19; J gene: TRBJ2-5; clone size: NA; CDR3 protein: CASSIGRVQETQYF; CDR3 DNA: TGTGCCAGTAGTATCGGCAGGGTCCAAGAGACCCAGTACTTC
D gene: TRBD1; V gene: TRBV11-2; J gene: TRBJ1-4; clone size: few; CDR3 protein: CASSPYPTGGGEKLFF; CDR3 DNA: TGTGCCAGCAGCCCCTACCCCACAGGGGGCGGTGAAAAACTGTTTTTT
D gene: TRBD1; V gene: TRBV27; J gene: TRBJ1-6; clone size: NA; CDR3 protein: CASRTGVSSPLHF; CDR3 DNA: TGTGCCAGCAGGACAGGGGTAAGTTCACCCCTCCACTTT
D gene: TRBD2; V gene: TRBV19; J gene: TRBJ2-2; clone size: NA; CDR3 protein: CASRGRRESLTGELFF; CDR3 DNA: TGTGCCAGCCGGGGCCGGCGGGAGAGTCTCACCGGGGAGCTGTTTTTT
D gene: TRBD2; V gene: TRBV28; J gene: TRBJ2-7; clone size: once; CDR3 protein: CASLPWRENSYEQYF; CDR3 DNA: TGTGCCAGCCTTCCCTGGCGGGAGAATTCCTACGAGCAGTACTTC
D gene: TRBD1; V gene: TRBV13; J gene: TRBJ1-2; clone size: NA; CDR3 protein: CASSYRDRGLFDDGYTF; CDR3 DNA: TGTGCCAGCAGCTACCGAGACAGGGGGTTATTTGATGATGGCTACACCTTC
D gene: TRBD2; V gene: TRBV7-3; J gene: TRBJ2-1; clone size: few; CDR3 protein: CASSAQGGNEQFF; CDR3 DNA: TGTGCCAGCAGCGCCCAGGGAGGGAATGAGCAGTTCTTC
D gene: TRBD1; V gene: TRBV6-2/TRBV6-3; J gene: TRBJ2-1; clone size: few; CDR3 protein: CASSPGTGGFSAYNEQFF; CDR3 DNA: TGTGCCAGCAGCCCTGGGACAGGGGGCTTTAGCGCCTACAATGAGCAGTTCTTC
D gene: TRBD1; V gene: TRBV6-4; J gene: TRBJ1-1; clone size: NA; CDR3 protein: CASSRQGGTEAFF; CDR3 DNA: TGTGCCAGCTCAAGACAGGGTGGAACTGAAGCTTTCTTT
D gene: TRBD2; V gene: TRBV10-3; J gene: TRBJ2-2; clone size: once; CDR3 protein: CAIRGLAGGNTGELFF; CDR3 DNA: TGTGCCATCAGGGGACTAGCGGGAGGGAACACCGGGGAGCTGTTTTTT
D gene: TRBD1; V gene: TRBV7-3; J gene: TRBJ1-6; clone size: NA; CDR3 protein: CASSWGQGNSPLHF; CDR3 DNA: TGTGCCAGCAGCTGGGGACAGGGAAATTCGCCCCTCCACTTT
D gene: NA; V gene: TRBV30; J gene: TRBJ1-1; clone size: NA; CDR3 protein: CVGVQANTEAFF; CDR3 DNA: TGTGTCGGGGTACAAGCGAACACTGAAGCTTTCTTT
D gene: NA; V gene: TRBV14; J gene: TRBJ1-1; clone size: NA; CDR3 protein: CASSQDRRGAAFF; CDR3 DNA: TGTGCCAGCAGCCAGGATAGGCGGGGTGCAGCTTTCTTT
D gene: TRBD1; V gene: TRBV15; J gene: TRBJ1-3; clone size: NA; CDR3 protein: CATSRGTRDRGSISGNTIYF; CDR3 DNA: TGTGCCACCAGCAGAGGTACCCGGGACAGGGGTTCAATCTCTGGAAACACCATATATTTT
D gene: NA; V gene: TRBV24-1; J gene: TRBJ1-5; clone size: few; CDR3 protein: CATSEGRGDNQPQHF; CDR3 DNA: TGTGCCACCAGTGAGGGCAGGGGCGACAATCAGCCCCAGCATTTT
D gene: NA; V gene: TRBV28; J gene: TRBJ2-1; clone size: NA; CDR3 protein: CASSFQGIEFF; CDR3 DNA: TGTGCCAGCAGTTTTCAGGGGATCGAGTTCTTC
D gene: TRBD1; V gene: TRBV28; J gene: TRBJ1-1; clone size: NA; CDR3 protein: CASSSWTGKNTEAFF; CDR3 DNA: TGTGCCAGCAGTTCGTGGACAGGGAAGAACACTGAAGCTTTCTTT
D gene: NA; V gene: TRBV7-2; J gene: TRBJ1-2; clone size: NA; CDR3 protein: CASSLEGLYGYTF; CDR3 DNA: TGTGCCAGCAGCTTAGAGGGACTATATGGCTACACCTTC
D gene: NA; V gene: TRBV2; J gene: TRBJ1-1; clone size: NA; CDR3 protein: CASRGRGAFMNTEAFF; CDR3 DNA: TGTGCCAGCAGGGGGAGGGGGGCTTTTATGAACACTGAAGCTTTCTTT
D gene: NA; V gene: TRBV28; J gene: TRBJ1-4; clone size: NA; CDR3 protein: CASSSLAVATNEKLFF; CDR3 DNA: TGTGCCAGCAGTTCCCTCGCGGTTGCAACTAATGAAAAACTGTTTTTT
D gene: NA; V gene: TRBV21-1; J gene: TRBJ2-2; clone size: NA; CDR3 protein: CASKTGTGELFF; CDR3 DNA: TGTGCCAGCAAGACGGGCACCGGGGAGCTGTTTTTT
D gene: TRBD1; V gene: TRBV28; J gene: TRBJ1-5; clone size: NA; CDR3 protein: CASRRQGANQPQHF; CDR3 DNA: TGTGCCAGCAGACGACAGGGGGCAAATCAGCCCCAGCATTTT
D gene: NA; V gene: TRBV2; J gene: TRBJ1-2; clone size: NA; CDR3 protein: CASSEYRVTHNYGYTF; CDR3 DNA: TGTGCCAGCAGTGAATATCGGGTAACTCACAACTATGGCTACACCTTC
D gene: TRBD1; V gene: TRBV28; J gene: TRBJ1-2; clone size: NA; CDR3 protein: CASSSGQGNYGYTF; CDR3 DNA: TGTGCCAGCAGTTCCGGACAGGGAAACTATGGCTACACCTTC
D gene: TRBD1; V gene: TRBV5-1; J gene: TRBJ1-3; clone size: NA; CDR3 protein: CASSIQGATGNTIYF; CDR3 DNA: TGCGCCAGCAGCATCCAGGGGGCGACAGGAAACACCATATATTTT
D gene: NA; V gene: TRBV7-3; J gene: TRBJ1-1; clone size: NA; CDR3 protein: CASSLTGPGTEAFF; CDR3 DNA: TGTGCCAGCAGCTTAACGGGTCCGGGCACTGAAGCTTTCTTT
D gene: TRBD1; V gene: TRBV5-6; J gene: TRBJ1-5; clone size: NA; CDR3 protein: CASSFYRGFNQPQHF; CDR3 DNA: TGTGCCAGCAGTTTTTACAGGGGGTTCAATCAGCCCCAGCATTTT
D gene: NA; V gene: TRBV19; J gene: TRBJ1-3; clone size: NA; CDR3 protein: CASTQNSAGNTIYF; CDR3 DNA: TGTGCCAGTACCCAGAATAGCGCTGGAAACACCATATATTTT
D gene: TRBD2; V gene: TRBV29-1; J gene: TRBJ2-5; clone size: once; CDR3 protein: CSVFPLSGGRETQYF; CDR3 DNA: TGCAGCGTTTTCCCTCTTAGCGGGGGGAGAGAGACCCAGTACTTC
D gene: NA; V gene: TRBV13; J gene: TRBJ2-7; clone size: NA; CDR3 protein: CASSSPAYEQYF; CDR3 DNA: TGTGCCAGCAGCTCCCCCGCCTACGAGCAGTACTTC
D gene: TRBD2; V gene: TRBV5-1; J gene: TRBJ2-3; clone size: NA; CDR3 protein: CASSSFLAGSTDTQYF; CDR3 DNA: TGCGCCAGCAGCTCATTTTTAGCGGGAAGCACAGATACGCAGTATTTT